This entry describes one T cell receptor beta chain. The antigen it binds to is not known. Qualities for individual bases were not recorded, and no much larger clone is one base off. According to the study, the label for this sample's time point signals: baseline before first vaccination. The meaning of the sample's treatment or condition label: meningococcal conjugate vaccine given as trial control. The vaccinee samples were drawn from two UK trials, COV001 and COV002, one of which was a single-blind randomized controlled phase 2/3 trial testing AZD1222 (ChAdOx1 nCoV-19) in healthy adults. For TCRbeta chain sequencing, PBMC samples were collected from trial participants at day 0 and at day 28 after the second dose. The germline V gene supplies CDR1 SGHRS and CDR2 YFSETQ. The CDR3 numbers 15 residues from cysteine through phenylalanine. The read is trimmed to its CDR3 DNA, 45 bases read in frame from base 1. Unmatched junction bases come to 7, with V trimmed by 0 bases and J by 9 bases.

The data derive from a study of T cell responses to AZD1222 COVID-19 vaccine (dated by TCRdb to the early 2020s). Notes on the research overall: A total of about 240 trial participants underwent TCR sequencing, of whom some 210 received two doses of AZD1222 and about 26 received two doses of the MenACWY control vaccine. Enrollment into the trials was organized by age into subgroups of 18-55, 56-69 and 70-plus years, and those subgroups contained roughly 150, 30 and 60 TCR-sequenced participants, respectively. Results and caveats for the whole study, not just this receptor: Participants were mostly white British, with more females than males. The authors suggested clonal diversity may have been underestimated. Because no samples from the day 14 peak response were available, repertoires could be characterized only after the peak T cell response. After two AZD1222 doses, spike-specific TCR breadth and depth were significantly higher than at day 0 and than in MenACWY recipients. The 56-69-year group was small, and its depth increase did not reach significance, likely because of low power. The vaccine-associated CD4 TCRs covered the entire spike protein, and the dominant responses fell in regions 160-218 and 743-854. Reportedly, almost half of the unique spike-specific TCRs recognized epitopes lying outside the regions that are mutated in the B.1.351 and B.1.1.7 variants. Conclusions about previously exposed vaccinees are limited because only 5 or 6 AZD1222 recipients were SARS-CoV-2 seropositive at baseline.

The CDR3 regions of human TCRbeta chains were analyzed by immunosequencing. The authors processed their data as follows. Repertoire TCRs were checked for matches against a reference library of SARS-CoV-2-specific TCRs that had been generated using the MIRA antigen-specificity platform. Breadth was defined as the fraction of unique TCRs that were SARS-CoV-2-associated, and depth was defined as the fraction of total T cells that were SARS-CoV-2-associated. Using the MIRA data, each spike-specific TCR was assigned both to the spike region to which the TCR was reactive and to a CD4 or CD8 class. Log10-transformed breadth and depth values were compared by one-way ANOVA with Sidak's multiple comparisons tests. What TCRdb holds here is the immuneACCESS table cut down to in-frame rearrangements. Part of the clones is not present; checked against another copy, under half of the missing clones reflect an unresolved V gene, and the others are unexplained. That table furnishes V, J and clone size, whereas the DNA furnished D and trimming. The sample table records about 140,000 clones; approximately 95% of these occur just once. The ten top clones hold 0.85% to 0.95% of the sample.

The sequence joins TRBV5-1 to TRBJ2-1; the central 9 bases match TRBD2. This material consisted of peripheral blood, taken on day 0 of MenACWY control vaccination. The sequence was collected from an adult in good health. The sequence in DNA is TGCGCCAGCAGCTTGGTGGCGGGGGGGCTTAGTGAGCAGTTCTTC. Protein translation: CASSLVAGGLSEQFF. Extended through the reference TRBV5-1 and TRBJ2-1 proteins, this CDR3 yields the full variable domain: KAGVTQTPRYLIKTRGQQVTLSCSPISGHRSVSWYQQTPGQGLQFLFEYFSETQRNKGNFPGRFSGRQFSNSRSEMNVSTLELGDSALYLCASSLVAGGLSEQFFGPGTRLTVL.